One and the same sample provided the 3 T cell receptor beta chains below, sequenced in a study of blood T cells in healthy people across ages. Then a second PCR, running roughly 7 to 11 cycles, was carried out with a sample-barcoded 5' primer and a J-beta primer mix. TCRdb processed the 5' RACE reads anew with MiXCR; each CDR3 protein has one entry. The data hold approximately 850,000 distinct CDR3 sequences, with roughly 64% observed a single time. Sequencing was done on a sample of blood. The receptor source for this set is a man aged 25 to 45 in good health.

This clonotype was counted a few times. The gene calls are TRBV20-1 and TRBJ2-1; 7 nucleotides agree with TRBD2. The V gene's germline CDR1 is DFQATT and CDR2 SNEGSKA (reference sequence). This CDR3 contains 16 residues. Trimming cost V 0 bases and J 0 bases; bases outside gene matches: 5. The CDR3 reads CSAREPLAGSYNEQFF. The CDR3 region has the DNA TGCAGTGCTAGAGAGCCGTTAGCGGGCTCCTACAATGAGCAGTTCTTC.

The CDR3 spells CASSYRNEQYF. Written as DNA, the CDR3 is TGTGCCAGCAGTTATAGGAACGAGCAGTACTTC. The J gene is TRBJ2-4, the V gene TRBV6-6; D call uncertain. The J call is uncertain, as TRBJ2-7 better fits the DNA end. Germline CDR1 and CDR2: MNHNY and SVGAGI (reference sequence). CDR3 length: 11 residues.

This rearrangement joins TRBV20-1 to TRBJ2-5; TRBD2 agrees at 12 bases. CDR1 and CDR2 from the germline V gene are DFQATT and SNEGSKA (reference sequence). J gave up 5 bases and V 6 bases, and 7 bases lay outside the gene matches. This CDR3 is 14 amino acids long. As DNA, the CDR3 is TGCAGTGCGGCTGGACTAGCGGGACAGGAGACCCAGTACTTC. It yields the protein CSAAGLAGQETQYF.